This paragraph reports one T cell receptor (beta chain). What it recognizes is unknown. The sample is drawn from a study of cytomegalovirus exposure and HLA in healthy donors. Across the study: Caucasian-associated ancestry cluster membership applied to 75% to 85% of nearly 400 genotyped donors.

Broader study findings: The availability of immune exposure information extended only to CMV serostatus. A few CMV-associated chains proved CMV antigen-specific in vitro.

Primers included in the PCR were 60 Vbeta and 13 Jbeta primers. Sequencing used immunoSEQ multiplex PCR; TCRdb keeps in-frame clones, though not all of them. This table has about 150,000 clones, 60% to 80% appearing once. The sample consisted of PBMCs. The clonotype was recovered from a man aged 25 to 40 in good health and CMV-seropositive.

CDR3 protein: CASSSLFSGNTEAFF. Here the CDR3 DNA reads TGTGCCAGCAGCTCGTTATTTTCAGGGAACACTGAAGCTTTCTTT. The chain recombines TRBV7-2 with TRBJ1-1, with D unresolved. Germline CDR1 is SGHTA and CDR2 is FQGNSA. Deletions cut 4 bases from V and 1 base from J, with 13 bases between. The CDR3 is 15 amino acids.